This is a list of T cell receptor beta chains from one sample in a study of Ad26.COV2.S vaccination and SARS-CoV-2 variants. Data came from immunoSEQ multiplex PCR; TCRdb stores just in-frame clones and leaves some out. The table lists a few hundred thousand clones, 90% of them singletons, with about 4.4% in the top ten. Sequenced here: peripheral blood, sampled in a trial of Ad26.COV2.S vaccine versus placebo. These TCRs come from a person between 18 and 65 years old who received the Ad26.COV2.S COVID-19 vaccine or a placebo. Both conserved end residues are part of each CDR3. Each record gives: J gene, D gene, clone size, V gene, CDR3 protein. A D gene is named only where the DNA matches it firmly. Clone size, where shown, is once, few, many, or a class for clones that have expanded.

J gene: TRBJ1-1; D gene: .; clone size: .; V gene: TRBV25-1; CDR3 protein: CASGDSEAFF
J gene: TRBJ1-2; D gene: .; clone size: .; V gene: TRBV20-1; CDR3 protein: CSASRLLGYTF
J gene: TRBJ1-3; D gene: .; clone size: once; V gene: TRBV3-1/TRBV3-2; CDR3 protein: CASSQVTTGNTIYF
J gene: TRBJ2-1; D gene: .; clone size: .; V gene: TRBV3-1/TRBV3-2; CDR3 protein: CASSQDPKSYNEQFF
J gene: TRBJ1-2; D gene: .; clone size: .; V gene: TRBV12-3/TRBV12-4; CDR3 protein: CASSGGLFYGYTF
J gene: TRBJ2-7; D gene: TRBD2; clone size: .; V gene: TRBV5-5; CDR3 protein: CASSFFSGSRVYEQYF
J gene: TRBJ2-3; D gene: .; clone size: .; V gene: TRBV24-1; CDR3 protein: CATSELDSPDTQYF
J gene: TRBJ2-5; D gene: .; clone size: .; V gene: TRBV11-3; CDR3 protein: CASSLGAENPETQYF
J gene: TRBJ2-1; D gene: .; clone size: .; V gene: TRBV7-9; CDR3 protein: CASSSPPVVYEQFF
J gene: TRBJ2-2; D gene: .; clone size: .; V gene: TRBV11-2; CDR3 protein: CASSLGGALLFF
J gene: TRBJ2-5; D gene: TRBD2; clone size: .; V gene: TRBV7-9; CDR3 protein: CASSPTSGSGPETQYF
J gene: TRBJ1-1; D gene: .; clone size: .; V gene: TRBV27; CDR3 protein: CASTAGTVNTEAFF
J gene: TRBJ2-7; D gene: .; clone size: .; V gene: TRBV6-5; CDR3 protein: CASSYSGYSSYEQYF
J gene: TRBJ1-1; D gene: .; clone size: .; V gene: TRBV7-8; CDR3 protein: CASSLNYQGEAFF
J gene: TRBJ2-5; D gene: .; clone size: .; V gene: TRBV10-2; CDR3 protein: CASRGTVTQETQYF
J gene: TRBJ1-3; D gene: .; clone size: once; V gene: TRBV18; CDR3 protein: CASSPLGRADGNTIYF
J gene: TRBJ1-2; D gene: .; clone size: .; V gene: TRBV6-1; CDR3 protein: CASSEVIGRNTF
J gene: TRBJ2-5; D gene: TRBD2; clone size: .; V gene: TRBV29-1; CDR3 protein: CSVKDGRETQYF
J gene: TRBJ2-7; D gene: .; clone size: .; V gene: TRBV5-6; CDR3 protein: CASTSRRGHEQYF
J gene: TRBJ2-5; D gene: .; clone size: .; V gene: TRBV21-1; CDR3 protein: CASSREGPTGTKEETQYF
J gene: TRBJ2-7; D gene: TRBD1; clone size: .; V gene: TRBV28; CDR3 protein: CASSFVGTASYEQYF
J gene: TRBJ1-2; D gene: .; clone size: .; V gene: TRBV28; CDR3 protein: CASTPTLPYGYTF
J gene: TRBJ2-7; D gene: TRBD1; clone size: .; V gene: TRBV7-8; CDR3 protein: CASSFSGQGEEQYF
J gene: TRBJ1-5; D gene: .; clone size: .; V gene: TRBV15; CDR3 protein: CATSRERNQPQHF
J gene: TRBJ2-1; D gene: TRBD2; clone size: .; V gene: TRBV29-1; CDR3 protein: CSVGEGLAANEQFF
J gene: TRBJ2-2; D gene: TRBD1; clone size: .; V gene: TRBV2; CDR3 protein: CASKDRTANTGELFF
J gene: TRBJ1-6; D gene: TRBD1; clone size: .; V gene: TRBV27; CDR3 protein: CASRPGTGGGSPLHF
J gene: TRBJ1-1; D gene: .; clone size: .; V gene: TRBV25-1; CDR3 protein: CASSEYSRERIRAFF
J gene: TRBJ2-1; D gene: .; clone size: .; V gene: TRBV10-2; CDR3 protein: CASSENFFSYNEQFF
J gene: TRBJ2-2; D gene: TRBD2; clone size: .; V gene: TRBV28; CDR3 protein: CASIREGTGELFF
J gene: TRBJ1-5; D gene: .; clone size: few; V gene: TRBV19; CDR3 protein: CASSMHLGVNQPQHF
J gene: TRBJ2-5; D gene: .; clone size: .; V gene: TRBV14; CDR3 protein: CASSQDGITWKETQYF
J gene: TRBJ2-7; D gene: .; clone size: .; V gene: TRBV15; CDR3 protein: CATSREQSLISLSSYEQYF
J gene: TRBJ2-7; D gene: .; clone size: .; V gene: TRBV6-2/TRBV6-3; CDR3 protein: CASSLSGSLYEQYF
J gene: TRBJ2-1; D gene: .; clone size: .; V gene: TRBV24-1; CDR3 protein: CATSDSSEITYNEQFF
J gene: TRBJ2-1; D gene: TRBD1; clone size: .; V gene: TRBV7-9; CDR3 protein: CASSLGTGNEQFF
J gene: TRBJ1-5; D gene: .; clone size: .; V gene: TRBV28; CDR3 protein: CASSGRNHQPQHF
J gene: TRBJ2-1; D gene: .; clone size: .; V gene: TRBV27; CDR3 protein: CASSLPTSSYNEQFF
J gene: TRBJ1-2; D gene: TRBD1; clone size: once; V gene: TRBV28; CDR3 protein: CASFVSSGGVYGYTF
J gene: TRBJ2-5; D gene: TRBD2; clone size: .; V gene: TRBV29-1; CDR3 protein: CSASSLFTSGVTPFQETQYF